The 23 T cell receptor beta chains in this list originate from one sample, sequenced in a study of T cell responses to AZD1222 COVID-19 vaccine. The method was immunoSEQ multiplex PCR; TCRdb's version includes in-frame clones alone and lacks a portion of them. The table lists over 85,000 clones, roughly 84% of them singletons. The input for sequencing was peripheral blood, taken 28 days after the second AZD1222 dose. These receptors came from an adult who received the AZD1222 COVID-19 vaccine.

The chain links TRBV18 to TRBJ1-2; D possibly corresponds to TRBD1 (6 bases). V lost 2 bases to trimming and J lost 3 bases, with 7 bases between them. CDR3 length equals 13 residues. Germline V CDR1 and CDR2: KGHSH, LQKENI. The CDR3 DNA follows: TGTGCCAGCTCACCAGGGGGGCACTATGGCTACACCTTC. This encodes CASSPGGHYGYTF.

The gene calls are TRBV27 and TRBJ1-1, with 7 bases matching TRBD1. The V and J ends lost 8 bases and 0 bases, in that order; junction bases with no gene match: 6. Per the germline V gene, CDR1 is MNHEY and CDR2 is SMNVEV (reference sequence). This CDR3 region has 14 residues. The CDR3 is CASGVGQLNTEAFF. In nucleotides, the CDR3 is TGTGCCAGCGGGGTGGGACAGCTGAACACTGAAGCTTTCTTT.

The chain links TRBV7-9 to TRBJ2-3, with D uncertain. The CDR3 loop spans 13 amino acids. The V and J ends lost 6 bases and 4 bases respectively, with 11 bases between them. Germline CDR1 reads SEHNR; CDR2 reads FQNEAQ (reference sequence). The CDR3 here is CASRQVGPDTQYF. CDR3 nucleotide sequence: TGTGCCAGCAGGCAAGTCGGTCCAGATACGCAGTATTTT.

The chain uses TRBV27 and TRBJ2-3; D gene unclear. V gave up 5 bases and J gave up 1 base, with 10 bases separating them. Germline V gives CDR1 MNHEY, CDR2 SMNVEV (reference sequence). The length of the CDR3 is 14 residues. CDR3 loop: CASSGVRGTDTQYF. The CDR3 nucleotides read TGTGCCAGCAGTGGGGTGCGTGGCACAGATACGCAGTATTTT.

V and J are TRBV6-4 and TRBJ1-3, with D hard to call. The V gene's germline CDR1 is MRHNA and CDR2 SNTAGT. V shed 4 bases and J shed 0 bases, with 4 bases lying between them. The CDR3 is 13 amino acids. Written as DNA, the CDR3 is TGTGCCAGCAGTGTCTGCTCTGGAAACACCATATATTTT. Amino acids: CASSVCSGNTIYF.

The chain carries TRBV9 and TRBJ1-1; the D is unclear. The V and J ends lost 1 base and 2 bases respectively, with 9 bases between them. The CDR3 runs to 14 residues. Per germline, CDR1 SGDLS and CDR2 YYNGEE. In nucleotides, the CDR3 is TGTGCCAGCAGCGTATCGAGAGGCAACACTGAAGCTTTCTTT. It encodes CASSVSRGNTEAFF.

The rearrangement uses TRBV27 and TRBJ2-7; tentatively, D is TRBD1 (5 bases). This CDR3 contains 13 residues. CDR1 is MNHEY, CDR2 SMNVEV, per germline (reference sequence). V shed 3 bases and J shed 1 base, with 7 bases lying between them. The CDR3 coding sequence is TGTGCCAGCAGTTTGCAGGGTTCCTACGAGCAGTACTTC. Its translation is CASSLQGSYEQYF.

This clone appeared a few times. This chain's CDR3 is CASSLVSGRGIYGYTF. The CDR3 nucleotides are TGCGCCAGCAGCTTGGTTTCGGGGCGGGGGATCTATGGCTACACCTTC. The V call is TRBV5-1, the J call TRBJ1-2; a weak D match, TRBD1 (5 bases). Trimming removed 0 bases at V and 4 bases at J, with 16 bases between. Per germline, CDR1 SGHRS and CDR2 YFSETQ. The CDR3 contains 16 residues.

V usage is TRBV23-1 and J usage is TRBJ1-3; D perhaps matches TRBD1 (5 bases). TRBV23-1 is given ORF status, its function remaining uncertain. V was clipped by 3 bases and J by 4 bases, with 7 bases between them. This CDR3 is 13 amino acids long. CDR3 region: CASSQGRGNTIYF. CDR3 bases: TGCGCCAGCAGTCAGGGGCGCGGAAACACCATATATTTT.

The J gene is TRBJ2-1, the V gene TRBV2, with 7 bases lining up with TRBD2. Germline V gives CDR1 SNHLY, CDR2 FYNNEI. V was clipped by 6 bases and J by 6 bases; unmatched bases: 5. The CDR3 length is 13 residues. CDR3 loop: CASRGTGGNEQFF. The CDR3 DNA reads TGTGCCAGCAGAGGAACGGGGGGCAATGAGCAGTTCTTC.

This chain uses TRBV19 with TRBJ1-4, with D possibly matching TRBD1 (6 bases). Germline-derived CDR1 and CDR2 are LNHDA and SQIVND (reference sequence). V was trimmed by 8 bases and J by 7 bases, leaving 35 bases between them. The CDR3 loop spans 20 amino acids. CDR3 sequence (DNA): TGTGCCAGTGAAGACCCGAAGGGGATGGCAGGGGAGGCCTATGGTGAAAAACTGTTTTTT. Amino acids: CASEDPKGMAGEAYGEKLFF. Using reference TRBV19 and TRBJ1-4 for the parts outside the CDR3, the full variable domain is DGGITQSPKYLFRKEGQNVTLSCEQNLNHDAMYWYRQDPGQGLRLIYYSQIVNDFQKGDIAEGYSVSREKKESFPLTVTSAQKNPTAFYLCASEDPKGMAGEAYGEKLFFGSGTQLSVL.

The gene calls are TRBV6-1 and TRBJ2-1; no definite D call. This CDR3 contains 13 residues. V was shortened by 3 bases and J by 8 bases, with 11 bases between the two germline ends. Germline CDR1 reads MNHNS; CDR2 reads SASEGT. CDR3 sequence: CASSEPQRDEQFF. In nucleotides, the CDR3 is TGTGCCAGCAGTGAGCCCCAACGAGATGAGCAGTTCTTC.

This clone has a handful of counts. The chain couples TRBV6-5 to TRBJ1-4, with D uncertain. The CDR3 covers 15 residues. V was cut by 0 bases and J by 7 bases, with 12 bases left in between. Germline V gene sequence: CDR1 MNHEY, CDR2 SVGAGI. The CDR3 bases are TGTGCCAGCAGTTACTCAGGCCCCAAAGGTGAAAAACTGTTTTTT. Translated: CASSYSGPKGEKLFF.

The chain joins TRBV3-1 (or the pseudogene TRBV3-2) to TRBJ2-2, with 8 positions matching TRBD2. The trim removed 6 bases at V and 1 base at J, leaving 7 bases unmatched. Germline CDR1 LGHDT, CDR2 YNNKEL (reference sequence). The CDR3 is made up of 16 amino acids. CDR3 loop: CASRLSGGQNTGELFF. The CDR3 nucleotides read TGTGCCAGCAGACTCAGCGGGGGCCAGAACACCGGGGAGCTGTTTTTT.

The V and J genes are TRBV11-3 and TRBJ2-1, with 7 bases matching TRBD2. This CDR3 comprises 14 residues. Germline assignment: CDR1 SGHNT and CDR2 YENEEA. J lost 0 bases, V lost 5 bases, and 1 base had no gene match. For the CDR3, the DNA is TGTGCCAGCAGCCCGGGGGGCTCCTACAATGAGCAGTTCTTC. Protein: CASSPGGSYNEQFF.

This clone was observed once. The chain employs TRBV7-8 and TRBJ2-6; D unresolved. This CDR3 contains 15 residues. Deletions cut 1 base from V and 2 bases from J, with 6 bases between. Germline-derived CDR1 and CDR2 are SGHVS and FQNEAQ. This CDR3 is CASSLGAPGANVLTF. The DNA for the CDR3 is TGTGCCAGCAGCTTAGGTGCACCTGGGGCCAACGTCCTGACTTTC.

The chain carries TRBV6-5 and TRBJ2-7; TRBD2 matches 10 bases. The CDR3 totals 14 residues. Losses at the gene ends were 4 bases for V and 2 bases for J; bases not matched to a gene: 2. Germline values: CDR1 MNHEY, CDR2 SVGAGI. The CDR3 coding sequence is TGTGCCAGCAGTTCACTAGCGGGAACCTACGAGCAGTACTTC. Protein sequence: CASSSLAGTYEQYF.

The V and J genes are TRBV11-2 and TRBJ1-2, with TRBD1 matching over 9 bases. V lost 5 bases to trimming and J lost 4 bases; unmatched junction nucleotides: 8. The CDR3 loop spans 15 amino acids. Germline assignment: CDR1 SGHAT and CDR2 FQNNGV. Here the CDR3 DNA reads TGTGCCAGCAGCCTTACCGGGACAGGGCGCTATGGCTACACCTTC. This translates into CASSLTGTGRYGYTF.

V is TRBV6-5 and J is TRBJ1-2; unclear D gene. Per germline, CDR1 MNHEY and CDR2 SVGAGI. CDR3 length equals 13 residues. The germline V and J ends were trimmed by 7 bases and 3 bases, with 12 bases remaining between them. CDR3 DNA: TGTGCCAGCACGAACGTGCTGGACTATGGCTACACCTTC. Protein sequence: CASTNVLDYGYTF.

CDR3 in amino acids: CASSSLPGTDMTTEAFF. The CDR3 region has the DNA TGTGCCAGCAGCTCGCTGCCGGGGACGGACATGACCACTGAAGCTTTCTTT. This rearrangement joins TRBV5-5 to TRBJ1-1; D might be TRBD1 (5 bases). The germline gives CDR1 SGHKS, CDR2 YYEKEE (reference sequence). The V end was cut by 3 bases, the J end by 4 bases, with 22 bases between. The CDR3 has 17 residues.

The V gene is TRBV13, the J gene TRBJ2-7; weak D call: TRBD1 (6 bases). V was trimmed by 5 bases and J by 2 bases, leaving 13 bases between them. Germline lookup yields CDR1 PRHDT and CDR2 FYEKMQ (reference sequence). The CDR3 extends over 14 amino acids. This CDR3 is CASSGRDKAYEQYF. The CDR3 nucleotides are TGTGCCAGCAGCGGACGGGACAAAGCCTACGAGCAGTACTTC.

This clone was detected a few times. The V and J genes are TRBV3-1 (or the pseudogene TRBV3-2) and TRBJ1-3, with D uncertain. Trimming took off 4 bases at V and 0 bases at J, with 16 bases between the two ends. The germline gives CDR1 LGHDT, CDR2 YNNKEL (reference sequence). This CDR3 has 17 amino acids. CDR3 bases: TGTGCCAGCAGCCGCCAGTCCCCCAGTTCCTCTGGAAACACCATATATTTT. Residues: CASSRQSPSSSGNTIYF.

The chain uses TRBV5-1 and TRBJ1-2; 7 bases align to TRBD1. The germline V gene has CDR1 SGHRS and CDR2 YFSETQ. This CDR3 has 13 residues. The V segment lost 6 bases and the J segment 5 bases; nucleotides outside the gene matches: 7. CDR3 DNA: TGCGCCAGCACAACAGGGGCTGGGTATGGCTACACCTTC. Translating it yields CASTTGAGYGYTF.